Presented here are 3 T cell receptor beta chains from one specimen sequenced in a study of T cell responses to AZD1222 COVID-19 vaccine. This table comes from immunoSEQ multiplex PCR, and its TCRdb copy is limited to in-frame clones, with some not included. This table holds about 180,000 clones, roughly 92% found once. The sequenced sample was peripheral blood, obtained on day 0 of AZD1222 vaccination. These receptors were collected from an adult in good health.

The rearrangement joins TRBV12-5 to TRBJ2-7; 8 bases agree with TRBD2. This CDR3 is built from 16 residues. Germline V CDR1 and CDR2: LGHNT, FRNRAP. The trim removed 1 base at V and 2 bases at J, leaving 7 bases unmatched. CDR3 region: CASGLAGGPRTYEQYF. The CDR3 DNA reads TGTGCTAGTGGTTTGGCGGGAGGGCCCCGAACCTACGAGCAGTACTTC.

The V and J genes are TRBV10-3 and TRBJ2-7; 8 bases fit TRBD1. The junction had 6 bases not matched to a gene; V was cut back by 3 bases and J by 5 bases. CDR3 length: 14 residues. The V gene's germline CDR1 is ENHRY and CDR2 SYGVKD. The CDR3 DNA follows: TGTGCCATCAGTGACCGGACAGGGTTGGACGAGCAGTACTTC. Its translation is CAISDRTGLDEQYF.

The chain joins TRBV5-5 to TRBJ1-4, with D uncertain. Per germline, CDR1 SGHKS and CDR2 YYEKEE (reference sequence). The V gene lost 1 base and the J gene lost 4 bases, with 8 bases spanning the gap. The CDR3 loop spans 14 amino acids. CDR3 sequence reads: CASSLLMGNEKLFF. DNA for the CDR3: TGTGCCAGCAGCTTGCTAATGGGTAATGAAAAACTGTTTTTT.